Below, one T cell receptor beta chain is given with its context. From RNA transcripts, TCR beta CDR3 regions were amplified. HTBI primers were the set used in a first-round RT-PCR of the TCR CDR3. TCRdb passed the multiplex PCR reads through MiXCR, listing each CDR3 protein once. The sample has over 500,000 distinct CDR3 sequences, roughly 45% seen once. These data are taken from a study of T cells in Graves' hyperthyroidism and ophthalmopathy. The receptor was derived from an adult woman with Graves' disease, either hyperthyroidism or ophthalmopathy (not recorded which). Sequencing was performed on peripheral blood or thyroid tissue (not recorded which).

The CDR3 loop is CASSLSLAGQETQYF. The CDR3 DNA follows: TGTGCCAGCAGCTTAAGCCTAGCGGGCCAAGAGACCCAGTACTTC. The chain carries TRBV7-9 and TRBJ2-5, with TRBD2 matching 8 bases. Germline CDR1 SEHNR, CDR2 FQNEAQ (reference sequence). V lost 2 bases, J lost 1 base, and 3 bases stayed unmatched. The CDR3 runs 15 residues.